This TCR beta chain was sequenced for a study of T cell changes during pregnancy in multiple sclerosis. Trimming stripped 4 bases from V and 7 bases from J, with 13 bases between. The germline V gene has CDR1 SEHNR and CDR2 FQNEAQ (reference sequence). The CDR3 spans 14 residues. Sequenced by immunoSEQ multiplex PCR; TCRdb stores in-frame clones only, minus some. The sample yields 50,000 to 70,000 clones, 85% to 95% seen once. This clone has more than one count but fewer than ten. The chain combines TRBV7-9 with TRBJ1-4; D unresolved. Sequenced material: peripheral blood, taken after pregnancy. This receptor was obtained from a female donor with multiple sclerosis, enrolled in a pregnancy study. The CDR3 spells CASSSSPVGEKLFF. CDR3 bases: TGTGCCAGCAGCTCATCTCCAGTTGGTGAAAAACTGTTTTTT. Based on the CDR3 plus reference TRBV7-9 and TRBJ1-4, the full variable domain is DTGVSQNPRHKITKRGQNVTFRCDPISEHNRLYWYRQTLGQGPEFLTYFQNEAQLEKSRLLSDRFSAERPKGSFSTLEIQRTEQGDSAMYLCASSSSPVGEKLFFGSGTQLSVL.